These T cell receptor beta chains were read from a single sample in a study of neoadjuvant anti-PD-1 for oral cavity cancer. Measured with immunoSEQ multiplex PCR; TCRdb has only the in-frame clones, and not every one. Altogether roughly 16,000 clones are present, roughly 40% being singletons, with the ten largest covering about 39%. The sequenced sample was tumor tissue, obtained after nivolumab (anti-PD-1) treatment. All receptors derive from a person between 40 and 85 years old with oral cavity squamous cell carcinoma. The CDR3 runs from the conserved cysteine through the conserved F or W. The D gene is left open where the match is weak. Size is stated for part of the rows, as once, few or many counts, or as a class when the clone is expanded.

TRBD1	-	TRBV10-2	TRBJ2-7	CASSPTGYLYEQYF	TGCGCCAGCAGTCCGACAGGGTATTTGTACGAGCAGTACTTC
TRBD1	few	TRBV5-4	TRBJ2-2	CASTGDREFGELFF	TGTGCCAGCACCGGGGACAGGGAATTCGGGGAGCTGTTTTTT
-	-	TRBV10-3	TRBJ1-3	CAISEVGSGNTIYF	TGTGCCATCAGTGAAGTAGGGTCTGGAAACACCATATATTTT
-	medium-sized	TRBV5-4	TRBJ1-4	CASSNIATNEKLFF	TGTGCCAGCAGCAATATAGCCACTAATGAAAAACTGTTTTTT
-	-	TRBV27	TRBJ2-2	CASSLQGFNTGELFF	TGTGCCAGCAGTCTACAGGGTTTTAACACCGGGGAGCTGTTTTTT
TRBD2	once	TRBV9	TRBJ2-7	CASSVWEGEQYF	TGTGCCAGCAGCGTATGGGAGGGCGAGCAGTACTTC
-	-	TRBV4-1	TRBJ1-2	CASSQSLTVTNYGYTF	TGCGCCAGCAGCCAATCCCTAACTGTTACTAACTATGGCTACACCTTC
TRBD1	medium-sized	TRBV5-4	TRBJ1-2	CASRRWDRGFYGYTF	TGTGCCAGCAGACGATGGGACAGGGGGTTTTACGGCTACACCTTC
TRBD2	-	TRBV5-1	TRBJ2-2	CASSAGLAGTGELFF	TGCGCCAGCAGCGCGGGACTAGCGGGGACCGGGGAGCTGTTTTTT
TRBD2	-	TRBV5-5	TRBJ2-2	CASSLLAGADGELFF	TGTGCCAGCAGCTTACTAGCGGGGGCGGACGGGGAGCTGTTTTTT
-	-	TRBV6-1	TRBJ2-1	CASSEESLPSWSEQFF	TGTGCCAGCAGTGAAGAATCACTTCCGAGTTGGAGTGAGCAGTTCTTC
-	-	TRBV2	TRBJ1-2	CASSEEMGALGYTF	TGTGCCAGCAGTGAGGAAATGGGGGCGCTTGGCTACACCTTC
TRBD1	few	TRBV6-5	TRBJ2-3	CASSNTGADTQYF	TGTGCCAGCAGTAACACAGGGGCAGATACGCAGTATTTT
TRBD1	-	TRBV7-8	TRBJ1-1	CASIPSGTGGKAFF	TGTGCCAGCATTCCGTCCGGGACAGGAGGCAAAGCTTTCTTT
TRBD2	medium-sized	TRBV4-2	TRBJ2-7	CASSHQSGSYEQYF	TGTGCCAGCAGCCATCAGAGCGGGAGCTACGAGCAGTACTTC
-	once	TRBV6-1	TRBJ2-5	CASRRTGIETQYF	TGTGCCAGCAGGCGTACAGGGATAGAGACCCAGTACTTC
TRBD1	few	TRBV5-1	TRBJ1-4	CASSRDRVLEKLFF	TGCGCCAGCAGCCGTGACAGGGTTTTAGAAAAACTGTTTTTT
TRBD1	few	TRBV10-3	TRBJ2-1	CAIGTVSNEQFF	TGTGCCATCGGGACAGTCAGCAATGAGCAGTTCTTC
-	-	TRBV6-1	TRBJ1-2	CASTRPPGGGYGYTF	TGTGCCAGCACTCGCCCGCCGGGGGGCGGCTATGGCTACACCTTC
TRBD1	-	TRBV15	TRBJ2-1	CATSRERGQRSDEQFF	TGTGCCACCAGCAGAGAGAGGGGGCAACGGAGCGATGAGCAGTTCTTC
TRBD1	-	TRBV6-1	TRBJ1-1	CAIRRQGLNTEAFF	TGTGCCATCCGACGACAGGGGTTGAACACTGAAGCTTTCTTT
-	medium-sized	TRBV5-8	TRBJ2-7	CASSLTGYEQYF	TGTGCCAGCAGCTTAACAGGCTACGAGCAGTACTTC
TRBD1	-	TRBV5-1	TRBJ1-1	CASSLDGTGEAFF	TGCGCCAGCAGCTTGGATGGGACAGGTGAAGCTTTCTTT
-	-	TRBV27	TRBJ1-2	CASSLNAGGGYTF	TGTGCCAGCAGTTTAAATGCGGGAGGAGGCTACACCTTC
-	-	TRBV7-3	TRBJ2-5	CASSLSPQETQYF	TGTGCCAGCAGCTTAAGCCCCCAAGAGACCCAGTACTTC
-	-	TRBV11-2	TRBJ2-2	CASSLWGTTGELFF	TGTGCCAGCAGCTTATGGGGAACCACCGGGGAGCTGTTTTTT
TRBD1	once	TRBV19	TRBJ1-5	CASTRDSGSGNQPQHF	TGTGCCAGTACCCGGGACAGCGGTTCTGGCAATCAGCCCCAGCATTTT
TRBD2	-	TRBV25-1	TRBJ2-3	CASSDSGGITDTQYF	TGTGCCAGCAGTGATAGCGGGGGGATCACAGATACGCAGTATTTT
-	few	TRBV10-3	TRBJ2-7	CAISEQGGEQYF	TGTGCCATCAGTGAGCAGGGGGGGGAGCAGTACTTC
-	-	TRBV5-1	TRBJ1-3	CASTLADFSGNTIYF	TGCGCCAGCACCCTGGCGGACTTCTCTGGAAACACCATATATTTT
-	-	TRBV5-1	TRBJ2-7	CASSLGSHEQYF	TGCGCCAGCAGCTTGGGCTCTCACGAGCAGTACTTC
-	few	TRBV2	TRBJ2-1	CASSAPYEQFF	TGTGCCAGCAGTGCCCCGTATGAGCAGTTCTTC
TRBD1	-	TRBV7-2	TRBJ2-7	CASSLMGQGAYEQYF	TGTGCCAGCAGCTTAATGGGGCAGGGGGCCTACGAGCAGTACTTC
TRBD2	-	TRBV7-6	TRBJ2-1	CASSGLAGGTNEQFF	TGTGCCAGCAGCGGACTAGCGGGGGGGACCAATGAGCAGTTCTTC
-	-	TRBV7-9	TRBJ2-3	CASSWTRSTDTQYF	TGTGCCAGCAGCTGGACGCGGAGCACAGATACGCAGTATTTT
-	-	TRBV20-1	TRBJ1-1	CSARFSTEAFF	TGCAGTGCTAGGTTTAGCACTGAAGCTTTCTTT
-	-	TRBV10-3	TRBJ2-3	CAISSPSTDTQYF	TGTGCCATCAGCTCTCCTAGCACAGATACGCAGTATTTT
TRBD1	few	TRBV29-1	TRBJ2-7	CSGGTGGPVQYF	TGCAGCGGGGGGACAGGAGGGCCGGTGCAGTACTTC
-	-	TRBV5-1	TRBJ2-4	CASSLVDGGKNIQYF	TGCGCCAGCAGCTTGGTGGACGGCGGCAAAAACATTCAGTACTTC
TRBD1	-	TRBV9	TRBJ1-1	CAWAEQGAREITEAFF	TGTGCCTGGGCGGAACAGGGGGCGAGGGAAATCACTGAAGCTTTCTTT
-	medium-sized	TRBV2	TRBJ2-5	CASRRTGQETQYF	TGTGCCAGCAGACGTACAGGGCAAGAGACCCAGTACTTC
TRBD1	-	TRBV7-9	TRBJ1-1	CASSGRDRVYTEAFF	TGTGCCAGCAGCGGCCGGGACAGGGTTTACACTGAAGCTTTCTTT
TRBD1	-	TRBV6-1	TRBJ2-1	CASPEPGQGLREQFF	TGTGCCAGCCCCGAACCGGGACAGGGTCTGCGTGAGCAGTTCTTC